The next 8 T cell receptor beta chains were all read from a single sample in a study of T cell repertoires in cytomegalovirus infection (dated by TCRdb to the late 2010s). These TCRs' antigens remain unknown. TCRdb names Illumina HiSeq 1500 as the instrument used. The public reads were run again by TCRdb, first through fastp at Q25 and then through MiXCR, and only productive beta chains were kept. A single entry per CDR3 protein holds the most common genes and DNA from its merged rows. Recorded for this sample are about 920,000 distinct CDR3 sequences; 31% of them occurred a single time. The top ten clones comprise more than 12% of the sample. This specimen's treatment or condition label, per the study, means: in vitro stimulation with specific CMV peptide epitopes to enrich CMV-specific T cells. This specimen consisted of cultured CD8+ T cells from PBMCs, obtained from culture after CMV antigen stimulation. The source of these receptors is a human donor in good health (CMV status not recorded). Some clones in this sample may be carry-over from other donors' samples.

This clonotype was seen more than once but under ten times. The V gene is TRBV10-3, the J gene TRBJ1-1; TRBD1 agrees at 7 bases. The germline gives CDR1 ENHRY, CDR2 SYGVKD. This CDR3 region has 16 residues. Losses at the gene ends were 1 base for V and 1 base for J; bases not matched to a gene: 6. The CDR3 protein is CAISEFTDRKNTEAFF. CDR3 nucleotide sequence: TGTGCCATCAGTGAGTTTACGGACAGGAAGAACACTGAAGCTTTCTTT.

This clonotype was detected only a few times. The junction departs from the called germline gene at one end, perhaps through a read error. This chain joins TRBV6-2 or TRBV6-3 and TRBJ2-4, with 9 bases aligning to TRBD1. The germline gives CDR1 MNHEY, CDR2 SVGEGT. The CDR3 is 17 amino acids. The CDR3 reads CASSYSIASYGPGQGHF. The CDR3 DNA is TGTGCCAGCAGTTACTCGATAGCTTCGTATGGACCGGGACAGGGTCACTTC.

Concerning this clonotype: At one of its ends the junction is not consistent with the germline gene, which may arise from a read error. The rearrangement joins TRBV7-9 to TRBJ1-2; D is perhaps TRBD1 (5 bases). This CDR3 spans 17 amino acids. Germline V lookup: CDR1 SEHNR, CDR2 FQNEAQ (reference sequence). CDR3 sequence: CASSLVGYRSLNYGYAF. The CDR3 bases are TGTGCCAGCAGCTTAGTAGGGTACAGGTCCCTAAACTATGGCTACGCCTTC.

The chain has TRBV9 and TRBJ2-1, with a possible D match to TRBD2 (7 bases). V was clipped by 7 bases and J by 3 bases, with 17 bases between them. There are 15 residues in the CDR3. CDR1 and CDR2 from the germline V gene are SGDLS and YYNGEE. The CDR3 nucleotides are TGTGCCAGCGCGGGGGCGGGGGCCCTCTACAATGAGCAGTTCTTC. Residues: CASAGAGALYNEQFF.

The chain joins TRBV2 to TRBJ1-2; D perhaps matches TRBD1 (5 bases). The CDR3 loop spans 16 amino acids. CDR1 and CDR2 from the germline V gene are SNHLY and FYNNEI. Deletions cut 4 bases from V and 6 bases from J, with 21 bases between. CDR3 in DNA: TGTGCCAGCAGTGGGGGGAGGAGTGGCCAAGGTAATGGCTACACCTTC. It is translated as CASSGGRSGQGNGYTF.

The table lists this clonotype with a few counts. The chain carries TRBV27 and TRBJ1-1, with D perhaps TRBD1 (5 bases). With 3 bases removed from V and 3 bases from J, the gap between germline ends came to 8 bases. The CDR3 totals 13 residues. Germline V gene sequence: CDR1 MNHEY, CDR2 SMNVEV (reference sequence). CDR3 DNA: TGTGCCAGCAGTTTCCTGACAGACACTGAAGCTTTCTTT. This gives the protein CASSFLTDTEAFF.

This clonotype was recorded many times. The rearrangement links TRBV7-6 to TRBJ1-6, with 7 bases that match TRBD1. The V and J ends lost 4 bases and 7 bases, in that order; junction bases with no gene match: 4. From germline, CDR1 is SGHVS and CDR2 FNYEAQ. This CDR3 is 14 amino acids long. The CDR3 region is CASSSGTANSPLHF. The CDR3 nucleotides read TGTGCCAGCAGCTCCGGGACAGCAAATTCACCCCTCCACTTT. The full variable domain, its missing parts supplied by reference TRBV7-6 and TRBJ1-6, is GAGVSQSPRYKVTKRGQDVALRCDPISGHVSLYWYRQALGQGPEFLTYFNYEAQQDKSGLPNDRFSAERPEGSISTLTIQRTEQRDSAMYRCASSSGTANSPLHFGNGTRLTVT.

V is TRBV7-9 and J is TRBJ2-1; 7 nucleotides line up with TRBD1. The germline CDR1 and CDR2 sequences are SEHNR and FQNEAQ (reference sequence). The V segment lost 4 bases and the J segment 0 bases; nucleotides outside the gene matches: 6. CDR3 size: 16 residues. CDR3 nucleotide sequence: TGTGCCAGCAGCTCGGAGCCAGGGGGCTCCTACAATGAGCAGTTCTTC. Its translation: CASSSEPGGSYNEQFF.